This TCR beta chain is drawn from a study of control samples from healthy donors and cancer patients. Sequencing was performed with immunoSEQ multiplex PCR; in TCRdb, only in-frame clones are kept and a portion is missing. Of over 100,000 clones in the sample, approximately 92% were seen once. The germline gives CDR1 SEHNR, CDR2 FQNEAQ (reference sequence). V was pared by 1 base and J by 2 bases, with 12 bases between. CDR3 length: 16 residues. This sequence was found in a woman in her forties or fifties in good health. What was sequenced was blood. The chain employs TRBV7-9 and TRBJ1-5, with TRBD1 as a possible D gene (6 bases). The DNA of the CDR3 is TGTGCCAGCAGCTTAGGGGGGCAGGGACGCAATCAGCCCCAGCATTTT. It specifies CASSLGGQGRNQPQHF.